This section outlines one TCR beta chain sequence together with its context. This clone was picked up a small number of times. The antigen this receptor binds is unknown. No per-base quality is available; no much larger clone lies one base away. The CDR3 measures 18 amino acids from cysteine to phenylalanine. The sequence is cut down to CDR3 DNA, 54 bases in frame from base 1. Here V drops 4 bases and J drops 7 bases, and the junction holds 14 bases not matched to any gene. CDR1 MNHEY and CDR2 SMNVEV were looked up in the germline V gene (reference sequence). Libraries came from the immunoSEQ multiplex PCR assay. A mixture of 60 forward primers for TCR Vbeta segments and 13 reverse primers for TCR Jbeta segments was used in the multiplex PCR. Amplification of the CDR3 region of rearranged TCR beta genes was performed with a multiplex PCR assay on genomic DNA. Amplified TCR beta libraries were sequenced as 87-base-pair reads on the Illumina HiSeq System. Turning to the authors' computational methods: Across the 600 to 700 repertoires, a later analysis counted roughly 77 million unique TCR beta chains, around 10 million of which were shared by at least two donors. To remove PCR and sequencing errors, raw reads were error-corrected and collapsed into unique sequences using a nearest-neighbor algorithm that merged closely related sequences. CDR3 sequences were aligned to IMGT reference sequences to assign V, D and J gene segments. For a sequence to be retained, a match of at least six nucleotides was required to both a V gene segment and a J gene segment. Rearrangements were classified as productive when the CDR3 lacked stop codons and remained in frame with V and J, and all other rearrangements were classified as non-productive. CDR3 was defined by IMGT convention, running from the second conserved V-encoded cysteine to the conserved J-encoded phenylalanine. The earlier analysis of 587 of the donors excluded sequences that lacked an unambiguous match to a single V gene segment. In an earlier analysis of roughly 600 of the donors, a V segment was called functional when productive rearrangements were above 56.7%, and segregating when the standard deviation between donors exceeded 5%. A statistical classification framework was built to diagnose cytomegalovirus status from the catalog of TCR beta chain sequences. In a later analysis, TCR nucleotide sequences were compared against IMGT/GENE-DB human TR gene sequences so that V and J genes could be assigned. Using the TCRdist pipeline, a later analysis assigned CDR3 sequences along with most-parsimonious VDJ recombination scenarios. A later analysis defined each TCR beta chain by its CDR3 amino acid sequence plus V-gene family, and excluded reads lacking a unique V-gene family. In a later analysis, nearly 600 highly shared, low-generation-probability nucleotide sequences were removed to address suspected cross-contamination and a sequencing artifact. In a later analysis, a clonal expansion index was calculated for each public chain from normalized within-repertoire ranks of inferred template counts. A later analysis computed generation probabilities with a VDJ recombination model fitted to out-of-frame rearrangements, and checked the results against IGoR. In a later analysis, hypergeometric tests were used to score TCR-TCR, TCR-HLA and TCR-CMV co-occurrence, with a repertoire-size bias correction applied to TCR pairs. A later analysis estimated false discovery rates by permuting HLA or CMV assignments 20 times. In a later analysis, co-occurring TCRs were grouped with DBSCAN, and TCRdist sequence similarity was added when clustering was performed within HLA-allele-positive subsets. For co-occurrence clustering, repertoires with fewer than 30,000 or more than 120,000 public chains were excluded, along with 4 to 6 repertoires with anomalous nucleotide sharing. This immuneACCESS table, as held by TCRdb, lists in-frame sequences with V and J called but not all clones. Of the missing ones, under half trace to an unresolved V gene in checked studies; the others have no known cause. The V and J calls and clone size come from that table; D and trimming were worked out from the DNA. The table for this sample lists 170,000 or so clones; 80% of them were counted only once. The ten largest account for 4.5% to 6% of the sample.

This specimen belongs to a study of cytomegalovirus exposure and HLA in healthy donors (dated by TCRdb to 2016 to 2017). Context from the whole study: According to an earlier analysis of several hundred of the donors, about 179 million T cells yielded over 100 million unique TCR beta sequences and 276 Gb of sequence data. About 300 gigabases of sequencing data and around 80 million unique TCR sequences made up an early release that covered approximately 620 HLA-typed donors. The genetic ancestry cluster associated with self-reported Caucasian donors included roughly four fifths of the 398 genotyped donors. The study aimed to test whether signatures of past pathogen exposure could be identified by cataloging public T cell receptors. Using immunosequencing, the study profiled T cell repertoires from 666 subjects and related those repertoires to cytomegalovirus serostatus. Along with the approximately 700-subject first cohort, a separate validation cohort of around 110 different subjects was used. High-throughput TCR immunosequencing, statistical association of individual TCRs with disease status, and machine learning were combined to predict cytomegalovirus infection status. A later analysis re-examined previously published TCR beta repertoires from roughly 720 donors and added high-resolution HLA genotyping to investigate patterns of TCR occurrence. Rather than drawing on any new phenotypic data, the later analysis identified candidate immune exposures from TCR beta sequences and the way those sequences occurred across donors. An earlier analysis of several hundred of the donors applied high-throughput TCR beta sequencing to assess whether each TCR beta V gene segment acted as functional or pseudogenic. Donor age, sex, ethnicity and CMV serostatus were collected together with the repertoire data. In a later genetic analysis, genome-wide SNP genotypes for about 65% of the 666 donors were used, and that subset was treated as a discovery cohort. All discovery cohort repertoires had been generated using a single sequencing platform. HLA typing covered class I and class II loci at four-digit resolution. Typing coverage varied by locus: roughly 629-630 donors for A, B, C, DRB1 and DQB1; roughly 510 for DQA1; more than 600 for DPA1; 450 to 480 for DPB1. About five DR-DQ haplotypes were handled as single units for association and clustering because linkage in the cohort was strong. Among approximately 370 genotyped donors of the cohort, an average of approximately 220,000 unique TCR beta nucleotide sequences was sequenced per donor, of which about 20% were non-productive. On the study overall, not on this receptor specifically: Sequencing depth was assumed to be roughly uniform across donors in the presence/absence analyses, though that assumption may not hold. Immune exposure information for the cohort was limited to CMV serostatus. In a later analysis, most CMV-associated TCR beta chains were found to appear HLA-restricted, with HLA associations seemingly driven largely by CMV exposure. Specific HLA alleles were associated with 15,000 to 20,000 TCR beta sequences at a false discovery rate of 0.05 in a later analysis. Linkage disequilibrium might explain the correlated functional status among segregating V segments, but an unknown experimental factor could not be ruled out. A further reported finding was that TCR beta sequences accurately predicted the HLA-A and HLA-B alleles for most subjects in the first cohort. In an earlier analysis of under 600 of the donors, most TCR beta V segments were observed in productive rearrangements about 90% or about 30% of the time, broadly matching IMGT annotations. In the study, 150 to 200 TCR beta chains were listed as associated with cytomegalovirus. Because counts were too low, fewer than 20 rarely observed V segments, including chromosome 9 orphons, were excluded from the earlier analysis of about 500 of the donors. While some public TCRs were present in many individuals, most TCR sequences turned up only very rarely across donors. Because the 87-base-pair reads could not distinguish some IMGT-functional V segments, including TRBV6-2 and TRBV6-3, those segments were excluded. The classifier was reported to diagnose cytomegalovirus status with high specificity and sensitivity in both the original and validation cohorts. In a later analysis, several top co-occurrence clusters were reported to appear linked to parvovirus B19, influenza, CMV and Epstein-Barr virus. A later analysis found that HLA-associated TCR beta chains were more clonally expanded and had lower generation probabilities than equally common non-associated chains. A later genetic analysis reported fewer N-insertions in productive TCRs among donors in an Asian-associated ancestry cluster than the roughly 640-donor mean. In this cohort, only TCR beta chains were sequenced, and detectable features were limited by the absence of alpha or paired-chain data. Because some donors lacked HLA typing at each locus, the association tests relied only on the typed subset. The sequencing pipeline was judged likely to have produced a cluster of highly shared sequence variants as a technical artifact. According to the authors, the approach could potentially be generalized to other disease states and immunological phenotypes. Three of the identified cytomegalovirus-associated TCR beta chains were confirmed in vitro to be specific for cytomegalovirus antigens. When HLA alleles, especially DR and DQ, strongly co-occurred, attributing TCR associations to individual alleles was difficult. In a later analysis, the rate of TCR association differed among HLA loci, with DRB1 alleles having the most associated TCRs and HLA-C alleles having the fewest. A later genetic analysis associated a missense DCLRE1C variant with V-gene and J-gene trimming of TCR beta chains, and an independent cohort replicated the association.

The cohort consisted of 666 healthy bone marrow donors. At the time of sampling, all cohort members were nominally healthy, though unrecorded immune exposures were likely present. The donor tested CMV seronegative, placing the donor among the 352 seronegative members of the cohort. Each donor provided a peripheral blood sample, and peripheral blood mononuclear cells were used for TCR beta sequencing. The Qiagen DNeasy Blood Extraction Kit was used to extract genomic DNA from the blood cell samples. This TCR was recovered from a man in his forties in good health and CMV-seronegative. Sample: PBMCs. The rearranged chain carries TRBV27 and TRBJ2-2; the central 11 bases match TRBD1. DNA sequence: TGTGCCAGCAGTTCGGATCCTCGGACAGGGGGCCAGGTCGGGGAGCTGTTTTTT. It is translated as CASSSDPRTGGQVGELFF.